This entry lists 12 T cell receptor beta chains sequenced from one sample in a study of post-analysis software for immune sequencing data. Findings and limits, study-wide: About five TRBV segments (TRBV5-6, TRBV5-1 and TRBV20-1 among them) occurred more frequently in patients than in controls.

Their antigen targets remain unknown. The library was made from cDNA and included unique molecular identifiers. MiXCR, run by TCRdb on the PCR reads, gives a single entry per CDR3 protein. Among roughly 800,000 distinct CDR3 sequences listed, about 45% were seen once. The sequenced sample was blood. All receptors derive from a girl aged 5-17 years with multiple sclerosis.

The rearrangement joins TRBV13 to TRBJ2-3, with 11 bases that match TRBD2. CDR3 length: 15 amino acids. Looked up from germline, CDR1 is PRHDT and CDR2 is FYEKMQ (reference sequence). J lost 5 bases, V lost 4 bases, and 5 bases had no gene match. CDR3: CASSSPGLAEDTQYF. The CDR3, as DNA: TGTGCCAGCAGCTCACCGGGACTAGCGGAAGATACGCAGTATTTT.

Worth noting for this clonotype: One junction end does not reproduce the germline sequence, and a read error may be involved. The chain employs TRBV13 and TRBJ1-2; D ambiguous. This CDR3 is built from 11 residues. CDR1 PRHDT and CDR2 FYEKMQ come from the germline V gene (reference sequence). Written as DNA, the CDR3 is TGTGCCAGCGGCTTAAACTATGGCTACACCTTC. Its translation: CASGLNYGYTF.

This chain uses TRBV29-1 with TRBJ2-5; D ambiguous. The J call may be incorrect, as the DNA end agrees better with TRBJ2-7. The CDR3 extends over 11 amino acids. Germline CDR1 and CDR2: SQVTM and ANQGSEA. The CDR3: CSVGRQSEQYF. CDR3 DNA: TGCAGCGTTGGGCGTCAGTCCGAGCAGTACTTC.

V is TRBV4-2 and J is TRBJ2-7, with no clear D. This CDR3 has 14 amino acids. Trimming took 0 bases from V and 3 from J, leaving 9 bases between them. Germline V gives CDR1 LGHNA, CDR2 YNFKEQ. The CDR3, as DNA: TGTGCCAGCAGCCAAGAAGTACTCATCTACGAGCAGTACTTC. Translated, it gives CASSQEVLIYEQYF.

The chain has TRBV5-1 and TRBJ2-2; TRBD2 matches 9 bases. The J segment lost 1 base and the V segment lost 5 bases, leaving 3 bases of the junction unmatched. Germline V gives CDR1 SGHRS, CDR2 YFSETQ. The CDR3 has 15 residues. The CDR3 coding sequence is TGCGCCAGCAGTACTAGCGGGCGGAACACCGGGGAGCTGTTTTTT. It is translated as CASSTSGRNTGELFF.

The chain has TRBV29-1 and TRBJ1-2; D gene ambiguous. Germline V CDR1 and CDR2: SQVTM, ANQGSEA. There are 13 residues in the CDR3. Trimming took off 5 bases at V and 2 bases at J, with 12 bases between the two ends. In nucleotides, the CDR3 is TGCAGCGTTTCAGGCCTCCTCAACTATGGCTACACCTTC. Translated, it gives CSVSGLLNYGYTF. The full variable domain, completed using reference TRBV29-1 and TRBJ1-2, is SAVISQKPSRDICQRGTSLTIQCQVDSQVTMMFWYRQQPGQSLTLIATANQGSEATYESGFVIDKFPISRPNLTFSTLTVSNMSPEDSSIYLCSVSGLLNYGYTFGSGTRLTVV.

The chain combines TRBV29-1 with TRBJ2-1, with D perhaps assigned TRBD1 or TRBD2 (5 bases each). CDR3 length: 14 amino acids. Trimming stripped 6 bases from V and 4 bases from J, with 16 bases between. Germline CDR1 and CDR2: SQVTM and ANQGSEA. The CDR3 spells CSVGARTSYNEQFF. The CDR3 DNA is TGCAGCGTCGGGGCCCGGACCTCTTACAATGAGCAGTTCTTC.

The J gene is TRBJ2-1, the V gene TRBV6-5; 7 nucleotides align to TRBD1. CDR1 and CDR2 from the germline V gene are MNHEY and SVGAGI. The V segment lost 5 bases and the J segment 5 bases; nucleotides outside the gene matches: 6. The CDR3 runs to 14 residues. CDR3 DNA: TGTGCCAGCAGTCGACAGGGTGGGGACAATGAGCAGTTCTTC. The encoded protein is CASSRQGGDNEQFF.

The gene calls are TRBV29-1 and TRBJ2-7, with TRBD1 matching over 7 bases. Trimming cost V 6 bases and J 2 bases; bases outside gene matches: 10. The CDR3 contains 14 residues. Germline V lookup: CDR1 SQVTM, CDR2 ANQGSEA. CDR3 sequence (DNA): TGCAGCGTGGGTATTGGACAGGCGCCCTACGAGCAGTACTTC. Its protein product is CSVGIGQAPYEQYF.

The chain has TRBV10-3 and TRBJ1-1, with D hard to call. V was shortened by 4 bases and J by 2 bases, with 11 bases between the two germline ends. The CDR3 is 14 amino acids. Germline values: CDR1 ENHRY, CDR2 SYGVKD. CDR3 in DNA: TGTGCCATCAGTGTGACGGGGTTAAACACTGAAGCTTTCTTT. Amino acid sequence: CAISVTGLNTEAFF.

A note on this clonotype: The final CDR3 position lacks the conserved phenylalanine or tryptophan, pointing to a likely read error. J is TRBJ1-1 and V is TRBV5-1, with TRBD1 matching 10 bases. After removal of 3 bases from V and 0 bases from J, the junction contained 2 bases not matched to a gene. CDR3 size: 15 residues. Per germline, CDR1 SGHRS and CDR2 YFSETQ. The CDR3 nucleotides read TGCGCCAGCAGCTCGACAGGGGGCGTGAACACTGAAGCTTTCTCT. Translated: CASSSTGGVNTEAFS.

The chain links TRBV12-3 or TRBV12-4 to TRBJ2-1; no firm D call. CDR3 size: 15 residues. V was clipped by 6 bases and J by 5 bases, with 17 bases between them. This CDR3 is CASSPLDTGDNEQFF. DNA for the CDR3: TGTGCCAGCAGCCCGCTTGATACCGGCGACAATGAGCAGTTCTTC.